The rows below give T cell receptor beta chains drawn from one sample of a study of esophageal squamous cell carcinoma under preoperative chemotherapy. Each CDR3 protein gets one entry after TCRdb re-called the PCR reads with MiXCR. The top ten hold roughly 30% of the sample, which has about 18,000 distinct CDR3 sequences, around 45% seen once. The sample was taken from a patient given preoperative chemotherapy. The source of these receptors is a human donor with esophageal squamous cell carcinoma. The donor label of this sample is uncertain. CDR3s include the opening cysteine and the closing phenylalanine or tryptophan. Fields, in order: clone size, V gene, D gene, J gene, CDR3 DNA, CDR3 protein. The D gene is left open where the match is weak. Not every row has a clone size; where given, it reads once, few, many or a size class.

size: few
V: TRBV7-6
D: .
J: TRBJ2-2
DNA: TGTGCCAGCAGCCCCTCCGATTGGACGAACACCGGGGAGCTGTTTTTT
CDR3: CASSPSDWTNTGELFF

size: .
V: TRBV7-2
D: .
J: TRBJ2-1
DNA: TGTGCCAGCAGCTTAAGGGACGGCTACGAGCAGTTCTTC
CDR3: CASSLRDGYEQFF

size: .
V: TRBV7-3
D: TRBD2
J: TRBJ2-2
DNA: TGTGCCAGCAGCTCGGGCCTAGCGGTGAGCACCGGGGCGCTGTTTTTT
CDR3: CASSSGLAVSTGALFF

size: .
V: TRBV12-3/TRBV12-4
D: .
J: TRBJ2-3
DNA: TGTGCCAGCAGTACGGGGCCCGGGAGCCGCAATCCAGATACCCAGTACTTT
CDR3: CASSTGPGSRNPDTQYF

size: few
V: TRBV7-6
D: .
J: TRBJ2-3
DNA: TGTGCCAGCAGCGATAGCTCAGGGGCGGGAGATACGCAGTATTTT
CDR3: CASSDSSGAGDTQYF

size: .
V: TRBV5-8
D: .
J: TRBJ2-4
DNA: TGTCTCAGCCGCCCGTCGGGGGTGGGAGCCAAAAACATTCAGTACTTT
CDR3: CLSRPSGVGAKNIQYF

size: few
V: TRBV7-7
D: .
J: TRBJ2-3
DNA: TGTGCCAGCAGCCTGACATCAAGCACAGATACGCAGTATTTT
CDR3: CASSLTSSTDTQYF

size: many
V: TRBV6-5
D: TRBD2
J: TRBJ2-5
DNA: TGTGCCAGCAGTTATGTGGCGGGGGGTGGAGAGCAGTACTTC
CDR3: CASSYVAGGGEQYF

size: few
V: TRBV11-3
D: .
J: TRBJ2-5
DNA: TGTGCCAGCAGCTTAGAGTCCACCCTTGGTGGGGAGACCCAGTACTTC
CDR3: CASSLESTLGGETQYF

size: .
V: TRBV7-6
D: .
J: TRBJ2-7
DNA: TGTGCCAGCAGCGACGGCCGGTGGGGATACGAGCAGTACTTC
CDR3: CASSDGRWGYEQYF

size: .
V: TRBV7-7
D: TRBD1
J: TRBJ2-2
DNA: TGTGCCAGCAGAAAGGACAGGAGCACCGGGGCGCTGTTTTTT
CDR3: CASRKDRSTGALFF

size: .
V: TRBV11-2
D: .
J: TRBJ2-1
DNA: TGTGCCAGCAGCACTGGGCAGGGGAATACGCAGTTTTTC
CDR3: CASSTGQGNTQFF

size: .
V: TRBV7-2
D: .
J: TRBJ2-2
DNA: TGTGCCAGCAGCTTAGCGCTGGCCCCCGGGGAGCTGTTTTTT
CDR3: CASSLALAPGELFF

size: .
V: TRBV7-2
D: .
J: TRBJ2-2
DNA: TGTGCCAGCAGTTATGACATAAACACCGGGGAGCTGTTTTTT
CDR3: CASSYDINTGELFF

size: .
V: TRBV6-1
D: .
J: TRBJ2-2
DNA: TGTGCCAGCAGTCCGACCTCAGGGATCCCCGGGGAGCTGTTTTTT
CDR3: CASSPTSGIPGELFF

size: many
V: TRBV7-2
D: TRBD1
J: TRBJ2-1
DNA: TGTGCCAGCAGCGCGCACAGGGGGCCTGGTCGGGAGCAGTTCTTC
CDR3: CASSAHRGPGREQFF

size: .
V: TRBV6-1
D: TRBD1
J: TRBJ2-7
DNA: TGTGCCAGCAGTAAAGACAGGGGGCAGTATGACGAGCAGTACTTC
CDR3: CASSKDRGQYDEQYF

size: few
V: TRBV7-2
D: .
J: TRBJ2-3
DNA: TGTGCCAGCAGCTTATTCGGGGGTGCAGATACGCAGTATTTT
CDR3: CASSLFGGADTQYF

size: few
V: TRBV6-1
D: TRBD2
J: TRBJ2-4
DNA: TGTGCCAGCAGGCCGGGACTAGCGGGAGTGTCAGCCAAAAACATTCAGTACTTC
CDR3: CASRPGLAGVSAKNIQYF

size: few
V: TRBV7-8
D: .
J: TRBJ2-5
DNA: TGTGCCAGCAGCTTCGACGGGGCCCAGTACTTC
CDR3: CASSFDGAQYF

size: .
V: TRBV12-3/TRBV12-4
D: .
J: TRBJ2-5
DNA: TGTGCCAGCAGTTTGGCGGGCGTCGGGTGGGTTGACCAAAACACTCAGTACTTC
CDR3: CASSLAGVGWVDQNTQYF

size: many
V: TRBV7-3
D: .
J: TRBJ2-5
DNA: TGTGCCAGCAGCCCCGTAGATGGATCAGGGACCCAGTACTTC
CDR3: CASSPVDGSGTQYF

size: few
V: TRBV12-3/TRBV12-4
D: TRBD2
J: TRBJ2-5
DNA: TGTGCCAGCAGTAGCAAGGGGACTAACAATGAGCAGTACTTC
CDR3: CASSSKGTNNEQYF

size: .
V: TRBV12-3/TRBV12-4
D: TRBD2
J: TRBJ2-1
DNA: TGTGCCAGCAGTTTTGGGGGGGGGGGAAGGGAGCAGTTCTTC
CDR3: CASSFGGGGREQFF

size: .
V: TRBV6-1
D: .
J: TRBJ2-4
DNA: TGTGCCAGCCGTGAAGCGGCGCGGCGGGCGGAAGATACGCAGTATTTC
CDR3: CASREAARRAEDTQYF

size: .
V: TRBV7-2
D: .
J: TRBJ1-6
DNA: TGTGCCAGCAGCTTAGGGGCCACGGAGGATAATTCACCCCTCCACTTT
CDR3: CASSLGATEDNSPLHF